The 18 T cell receptor beta chains in this list originate from one sample, sequenced in a study of T cell responses to AZD1222 COVID-19 vaccine. Sequenced by immunoSEQ multiplex PCR; TCRdb stores in-frame clones only, minus some. The sample yields 90,000 to 120,000 clones, around nine tenths seen once. Sequencing used peripheral blood, obtained on day 0 of AZD1222 vaccination. The receptors were sampled from an adult in good health.

This clone was seen a handful of times. The chain recombines TRBV18 with TRBJ1-1; 7 nucleotides match TRBD1. V lost 6 bases, J lost 7 bases, and 17 bases stayed unmatched. CDR3 length: 16 residues. CDR1 KGHSH and CDR2 LQKENI come from the germline V gene. The CDR3 is CASSQPRAGGTFEAFF. CDR3 nucleotide sequence: TGTGCCAGCTCTCAACCTCGGGCAGGGGGTACCTTTGAAGCTTTCTTT.

In DNA form, the CDR3 reads TGCAGTGCTAGTCAAGCGGGGGGCGGCGGTTGGGATACGCAGTATTTT. Amino acid sequence: CSASQAGGGGWDTQYF. The genes are TRBV20-1 and TRBJ2-3; 9 bases line up with TRBD2. Trimming cost V 3 bases and J 6 bases; bases outside gene matches: 13. Germline V gene data show CDR1 as DFQATT and CDR2 as SNEGSKA (reference sequence). The CDR3 runs 16 residues.

The gene calls are TRBV7-9 and TRBJ2-5; D gene uncertain. V was shortened by 2 bases and J by 5 bases, with 6 bases between the two germline ends. CDR3 length equals 12 residues. Germline V gene sequence: CDR1 SEHNR, CDR2 FQNEAQ (reference sequence). CDR3 sequence: CASSLRLETQYF. The CDR3 nucleotides are TGTGCCAGCAGCTTAAGATTGGAGACCCAGTACTTC. Filled out from reference TRBV7-9 and TRBJ2-5, the complete variable domain reads DTGVSQNPRHKITKRGQNVTFRCDPISEHNRLYWYRQTLGQGPEFLTYFQNEAQLEKSRLLSDRFSAERPKGSFSTLEIQRTEQGDSAMYLCASSLRLETQYFGPGTRLLVL.

The rearrangement uses TRBV7-2 and TRBJ1-2, with a possible D match to TRBD1 (5 bases). Germline V gives CDR1 SGHTA, CDR2 FQGNSA. With 1 base removed from V and 0 bases from J, the gap between germline ends came to 15 bases. This CDR3 is built from 17 residues. The CDR3: CASSLVGSGVANYGYTF. CDR3 nucleotides: TGTGCCAGCAGCTTAGTCGGATCGGGGGTAGCTAACTATGGCTACACCTTC.

The gene calls are TRBV7-2 and TRBJ2-1; weak D call: TRBD2 (6 bases). This CDR3 has 14 amino acids. Germline V gene sequence: CDR1 SGHTA, CDR2 FQGNSA. Trimming took 5 bases from V and 6 from J, leaving 14 bases between them. CDR3 protein: CASSPPRLGNEQFF. The CDR3 nucleotides read TGTGCCAGCAGCCCCCCCAGACTAGGCAATGAGCAGTTCTTC. The complete variable domain, with remaining parts taken from reference TRBV7-2 and TRBJ2-1, reads GAGVSQSPSNKVTEKGKDVELRCDPISGHTALYWYRQSLGQGLEFLIYFQGNSAPDKSGLPSDRFSAERTGGSVSTLTIQRTQQEDSAVYLCASSPPRLGNEQFFGPGTRLTVL.

This chain uses TRBV29-1 with TRBJ1-2; the D gene is possibly TRBD1 (5 bases). CDR3 length: 12 residues. The germline CDR1 and CDR2 sequences are SQVTM and ANQGSEA. Trimming cost V 3 bases and J 2 bases, with 7 bases left between them. The CDR3 sequence is CSVDSGNYGYTF. The CDR3 DNA is TGCAGCGTTGACTCAGGGAACTATGGCTACACCTTC.

This sequence joins TRBV7-2 and TRBJ1-4; D is perhaps TRBD1 (5 bases). CDR3 length: 12 amino acids. Germline V gene lookup returns CDR1 SGHTA and CDR2 FQGNSA. Trimming removed 6 bases at V and 8 bases at J, with 10 bases between. The CDR3: CASSFNREKLFF. In nucleotides, the CDR3 is TGTGCCAGCAGTTTCAACAGGGAAAAACTGTTTTTT.

Points on this clone: The same CDR3 arises from other DNA sequences in this sample as well. This chain uses TRBV9 with TRBJ2-7; 8 bases are a match to TRBD1. Germline CDR1 SGDLS, CDR2 YYNGEE. The V segment lost 4 bases and the J segment 1 base; nucleotides outside the gene matches: 4. The CDR3 runs to 14 residues. The CDR3 sequence is CASSPRDRSYEQYF. CDR3 nucleotides: TGTGCCAGCAGCCCCCGGGACAGGTCCTACGAGCAGTACTTC.

The V gene is TRBV10-3, the J gene TRBJ2-7, with D tentatively TRBD1 (6 bases). Germline V CDR1 and CDR2: ENHRY, SYGVKD. Trimming pared 3 bases from V and 4 bases from J, leaving 13 bases between. The CDR3 loop spans 14 amino acids. The CDR3 loop reads CAISDGRQGYEQYF. CDR3 bases: TGTGCCATCAGTGACGGCCGGCAGGGGTACGAGCAGTACTTC.

The J gene is TRBJ1-2, the V gene TRBV19, with D uncertain. CDR1 is LNHDA and CDR2 is SQIVND in the germline V gene (reference sequence). V was trimmed by 3 bases and J by 9 bases, leaving 8 bases between them. The CDR3 extends over 11 amino acids. The DNA of the CDR3 is TGTGCCAGTAGTATCGGCCCAAGCTACACCTTC. This codes for CASSIGPSYTF. Full variable domain (rest looked up from reference TRBV19 and TRBJ1-2): DGGITQSPKYLFRKEGQNVTLSCEQNLNHDAMYWYRQDPGQGLRLIYYSQIVNDFQKGDIAEGYSVSREKKESFPLTVTSAQKNPTAFYLCASSIGPSYTFGSGTRLTVV.

This chain links TRBV7-2 with TRBJ1-6; the D gene is possibly TRBD1 (5 bases). Trimming shortened V by 2 bases and J by 8 bases, and 13 bases separated the two germline ends. Germline assignment: CDR1 SGHTA and CDR2 FQGNSA. This CDR3 has 15 residues. CDR3 bases: TGTGCCAGCAGCTTATGGGGGGATTTCTATTCACCCCTCCACTTT. This translates into CASSLWGDFYSPLHF.

As to this clone: One junction end does not reproduce the germline sequence, and a read error may be involved. The gene calls are TRBV9 and TRBJ1-3; TRBD1 is a possible D gene (5 bases). The CDR3 sequence is 18 residues long. Germline CDR1 reads SGDLS; CDR2 reads YYNGEE. The CDR3 loop reads CASSVGGLGQASRNTIYF. In DNA form, the CDR3 reads TGTGCCAGCAGCGTAGGGGGACTGGGGCAGGCCTCTAGAAACACCATATATTTT.

In its sample, this clone was seen once. The rearrangement uses TRBV4-3 and TRBJ1-2; 8 bases line up with TRBD1. The CDR3 length is 15 residues. CDR1 LGHNA and CDR2 YSLEER come from the germline V gene. Unmatched junction bases numbered 3, after V lost 1 base and J lost 2 bases. The CDR3 region has the DNA TGCGCCAGCAGCCAAGTTGCAGGGGGCAACTATGGCTACACCTTC. Its protein is CASSQVAGGNYGYTF.

This chain links TRBV5-1 with TRBJ2-7, with D possibly TRBD1 on 5 matching bases. The V end was cut by 0 bases, the J end by 5 bases, with 9 bases between. Germline CDR1 SGHRS, CDR2 YFSETQ. This CDR3 has 13 amino acids. Written as DNA, the CDR3 is TGCGCCAGCAGCTTGGCAGGGATCGACGAGCAGTACTTC. Its translation is CASSLAGIDEQYF. The entire variable domain, with the rest obtained from reference TRBV5-1 and TRBJ2-7, is as follows: KAGVTQTPRYLIKTRGQQVTLSCSPISGHRSVSWYQQTPGQGLQFLFEYFSETQRNKGNFPGRFSGRQFSNSRSEMNVSTLELGDSALYLCASSLAGIDEQYFGPGTRLTVT.

V and J are TRBV5-1 and TRBJ1-1; the match to TRBD1 covers 7 bases. Germline V lookup: CDR1 SGHRS, CDR2 YFSETQ. Germline trimming cut 2 bases from V and 3 bases from J; bases unmatched to any gene: 7. This CDR3 has 15 residues. CDR3 nucleotides: TGCGCCAGCAGCTTTTTAGGCAGGGGGGACACTGAAGCTTTCTTT. As protein: CASSFLGRGDTEAFF.

V usage is TRBV7-7 and J usage is TRBJ2-2; a possible D gene is TRBD1 (5 bases). Trimming removed 3 bases at V and 5 bases at J, with 7 bases between. Germline CDR1 SSHAT, CDR2 FNYEAQ (reference sequence). This CDR3 region has 13 residues. The CDR3 is CASSFRQTGELFF. The CDR3 region has the DNA TGTGCCAGCAGCTTTAGACAGACCGGGGAGCTGTTTTTT. Filled out from reference TRBV7-7 and TRBJ2-2, the complete variable domain reads GAGVSQSPRYKVTKRGQDVTLRCDPISSHATLYWYQQALGQGPEFLTYFNYEAQPDKSGLPSDRFSAERPEGSISTLTIQRTEQRDSAMYRCASSFRQTGELFFGEGSRLTVL.

The gene calls are TRBV5-1 and TRBJ1-3; D gene unclear. CDR3 size: 16 residues. The ends were cut back, 1 base at V and 0 bases at J, with 11 bases in the middle. CDR1 is SGHRS and CDR2 is YFSETQ in the germline V gene. The CDR3 sequence: CASSLWPGDSGNTIYF. The CDR3 DNA sequence: TGCGCCAGCAGCTTGTGGCCCGGGGACTCTGGAAACACCATATATTTT. Based on the CDR3 plus reference TRBV5-1 and TRBJ1-3, the full variable domain is KAGVTQTPRYLIKTRGQQVTLSCSPISGHRSVSWYQQTPGQGLQFLFEYFSETQRNKGNFPGRFSGRQFSNSRSEMNVSTLELGDSALYLCASSLWPGDSGNTIYFGEGSWLTVV.

This chain connects TRBV5-3 to TRBJ2-7, with D perhaps matching TRBD2 (6 bases). TRBV5-3 is filed as an ORF, its function uncertain. Trimming took 1 base from V and 3 from J, leaving 14 bases between them. The length of the CDR3 is 15 residues. The CDR3 region is CARSLSRGIHYEQYF. The CDR3 DNA reads TGTGCCAGAAGCTTGTCCCGGGGGATACACTACGAGCAGTACTTC.